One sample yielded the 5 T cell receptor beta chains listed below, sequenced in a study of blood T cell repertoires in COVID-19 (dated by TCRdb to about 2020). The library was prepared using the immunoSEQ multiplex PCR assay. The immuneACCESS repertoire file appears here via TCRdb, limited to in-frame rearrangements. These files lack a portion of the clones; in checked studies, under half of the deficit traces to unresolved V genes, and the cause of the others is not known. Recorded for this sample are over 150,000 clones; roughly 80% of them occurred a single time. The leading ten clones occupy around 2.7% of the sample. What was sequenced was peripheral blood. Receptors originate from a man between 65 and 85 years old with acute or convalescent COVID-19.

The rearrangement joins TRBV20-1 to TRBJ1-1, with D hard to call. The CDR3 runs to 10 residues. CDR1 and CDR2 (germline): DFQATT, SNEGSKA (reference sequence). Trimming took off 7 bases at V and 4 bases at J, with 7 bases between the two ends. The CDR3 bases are TGCAGTGTAGGACTCACTGAAGCTTTCTTT. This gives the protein CSVGLTEAFF.

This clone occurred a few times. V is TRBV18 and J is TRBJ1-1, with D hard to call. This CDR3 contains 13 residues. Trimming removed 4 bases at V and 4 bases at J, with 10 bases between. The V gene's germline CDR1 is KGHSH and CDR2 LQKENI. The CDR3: CASSQTAGTEAFF. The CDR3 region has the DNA TGTGCCAGCTCACAGACCGCGGGCACTGAAGCTTTCTTT. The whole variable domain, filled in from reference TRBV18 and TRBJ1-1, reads NAGVMQNPRHLVRRRGQEARLRCSPMKGHSHVYWYRQLPEEGLKFMVYLQKENIIDESGMPKERFSAEFPKEGPSILRIQQVVRGDSAAYFCASSQTAGTEAFFGQGTRLTVV.

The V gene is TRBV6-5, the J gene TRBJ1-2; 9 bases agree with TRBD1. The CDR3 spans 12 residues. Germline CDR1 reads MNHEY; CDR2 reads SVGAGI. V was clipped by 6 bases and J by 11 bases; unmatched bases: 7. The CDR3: CASRAGTGRYTF. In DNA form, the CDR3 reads TGTGCCAGCAGGGCCGGGACAGGGAGGTACACCTTC.

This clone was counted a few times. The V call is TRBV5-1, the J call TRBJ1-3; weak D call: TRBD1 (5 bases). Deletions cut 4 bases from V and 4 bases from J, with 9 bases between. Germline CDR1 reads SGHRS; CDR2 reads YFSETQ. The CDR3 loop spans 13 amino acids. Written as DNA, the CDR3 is TGCGCCAGCAGCGTAGGGGTAGGAAACACCATATATTTT. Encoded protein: CASSVGVGNTIYF.

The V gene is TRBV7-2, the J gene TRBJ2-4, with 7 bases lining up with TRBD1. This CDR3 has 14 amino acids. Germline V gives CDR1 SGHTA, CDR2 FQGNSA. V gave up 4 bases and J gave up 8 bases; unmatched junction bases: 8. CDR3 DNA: TGTGCCAGCAGCTCAGGGACAGAATCACACATTCAGTACTTC. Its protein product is CASSSGTESHIQYF.